These T cell receptor beta chains were read from a single sample in a study of blood T cells in healthy people across ages. TCRdb processed the 5' RACE reads anew with MiXCR; each CDR3 protein has one entry. This table has about 780,000 distinct CDR3 sequences, around 68% appearing once. Sequenced sample: blood. These receptors came from a young man in good health. The CDR3 runs from the conserved cysteine through the conserved F or W. D genes are given only for firm matches. Rows give clone size only sometimes, using once, few, many, or a class for an expanded clone.

j_call v_call d_call clone_size cdr3_aa cdr3_nt
TRBJ1-5 TRBV25-1 . . CASSDGGNQPQHF TGTGCCAGCAGTGATGGGGGCAATCAGCCCCAGCATTTT
TRBJ1-2 TRBV5-6 . . CASSSGDGRRVGTF TGTGCCAGCAGCTCCGGGGATGGGCGGCGTGTAGGCACCTTC
TRBJ2-6 TRBV4-2 . many CASSQDDLSGANVLTF TGTGCCAGCAGCCAAGATGACCTCTCTGGGGCCAACGTCCTGACTTTC
TRBJ2-3 TRBV20-1 TRBD1 . CSADRGPDTQYF TGCAGTGCTGACAGGGGACCAGATACGCAGTATTTT
TRBJ2-7 TRBV4-2 TRBD1 once CASSQDYTGTGFMYEQYF TGTGCCAGCAGCCAAGACTATACCGGGACAGGATTTATGTACGAGCAGTACTTC
TRBJ2-7 TRBV28 . . CASSSQAEGQRIYEQYF TGTGCCAGCAGCTCACAAGCGGAGGGACAGAGGATATACGAGCAGTACTTC
TRBJ2-5 TRBV20-1 . . CSASIMGSYQETQYF TGCAGTGCTAGCATCATGGGCAGCTACCAAGAGACCCAGTACTTC
TRBJ2-5 TRBV7-9 TRBD1 . CASSFMGQNSETQYF TGTGCCAGCAGCTTTATGGGACAGAATTCGGAGACCCAGTACTTC
TRBJ2-1 TRBV24-1 . . CATSDDSKLYNEQFF TGTGCCACCAGTGACGACAGCAAATTATACAATGAGCAGTTCTTC
TRBJ1-2 TRBV11-2 . . CASSSTQGPAGYHTF TGTGCCAGCAGCTCGACGCAGGGGCCTGCGGGCTATCACACCTTC
TRBJ2-5 TRBV20-1 . . CSASPSATQYF TGCAGTGCTAGCCCATCTGCGACCCAGTACTTC
TRBJ2-5 TRBV20-1 TRBD2 . CSARVGGIQETQYF TGCAGTGCTAGGGTCGGGGGGATCCAAGAGACCCAGTACTTC
TRBJ2-5 TRBV12-3/TRBV12-4 TRBD1 . CASSPRTGVEGTQYF TGTGCCAGCAGTCCGCGGACAGGGGTTGAGGGGACCCAGTACTTC
TRBJ2-7 TRBV29-1 TRBD1 . CSASGTGSGEQYF TGCAGCGCCTCCGGGACAGGGTCGGGCGAGCAGTACTTC
TRBJ2-1 TRBV25-1 . . CASIRETGGDRDYNEQFF TGTGCCAGCATAAGAGAAACGGGAGGGGACAGGGACTACAATGAGCAGTTCTTC
TRBJ2-3 TRBV5-1 TRBD1 . CASSLGDRGLADTQYF TGCGCCAGCAGCTTGGGGGACAGGGGTCTCGCAGATACGCAGTATTTT
TRBJ1-1 TRBV6-1 TRBD1 . CAARGERDSLFNTEAFF TGTGCCGCGAGGGGTGAGCGGGACAGCCTTTTCAACACTGAAGCTTTCTTT
TRBJ2-4 TRBV6-2/TRBV6-3 . . CASSRGTSGSVQYF TGTGCCAGCAGCCGGGGGACATCCGGCTCGGTTCAGTACTTC
TRBJ2-3 TRBV5-1 . . CASRPHPRDIFTDTQYF TGCGCCAGCAGACCGCACCCCCGGGACATCTTCACAGATACGCAGTATTTT
TRBJ1-2 TRBV20-1 . . CSAEEDENYGYTF TGCAGTGCCGAGGAGGATGAGAACTATGGCTACACCTTC
TRBJ2-7 TRBV9 . . CASSVQFGQGEQYF TGTGCCAGCAGCGTCCAGTTCGGACAAGGCGAGCAGTACTTC
TRBJ1-4 TRBV3-1 . . CASSYRDEKLFF TGTGCCAGCAGTTACAGGGATGAAAAACTGTTTTTT
TRBJ2-1 TRBV9 . . CASSVEGAAYNEQFF TGTGCCAGCAGCGTAGAAGGAGCCGCTTACAATGAGCAGTTCTTC
TRBJ2-7 TRBV10-3 TRBD2 . CAIRGSGGDEQYF TGTGCCATCAGGGGTAGCGGGGGCGACGAGCAGTACTTC
TRBJ2-3 TRBV18 TRBD2 . CASSPRTSGRDTQYF TGTGCCAGCTCACCTCGGACTAGCGGCAGAGATACGCAGTATTTT
TRBJ2-3 TRBV7-8 TRBD2 . CATGGQITDTQYF TGTGCCACGGGGGGGCAGATCACAGATACGCAGTATTTT
TRBJ2-6 TRBV20-1 . . CSASYRSGANVLTF TGCAGTGCTAGCTACCGATCTGGGGCCAACGTCCTGACTTTC
TRBJ2-5 TRBV14 . . CANKGGKTQYF TGTGCCAACAAGGGGGGAAAGACCCAGTACTTC
TRBJ1-2 TRBV9 . many CASSARTDPNYGYTF TGTGCCAGCAGCGCGAGGACAGACCCAAACTATGGCTACACCTTC
TRBJ1-2 TRBV5-1 . many CASSLEGDGYTF TGTGCCAGCAGTTTAGAGGGGGATGGCTACACCTTC
TRBJ1-4 TRBV20-1 . . CSARDGPQKLFF TGCAGTGCTAGAGATGGCCCTCAAAAACTGTTTTTT
TRBJ2-6 TRBV4-2 . . CASSQDRTSSSGANVLTF TGTGCCAGCAGCCAAGACAGAACTAGCAGCTCTGGGGCCAACGTCCTGACTTTC
TRBJ2-3 TRBV7-9 . once CASSFPLQGFTDTQYF TGTGCCAGCAGCTTCCCCCTACAGGGTTTCACAGATACGCAGTATTTT
TRBJ2-3 TRBV29-1 . few CSVTGSGNTDTQYF TGCAGCGTCACAGGGTCGGGGAACACAGATACGCAGTATTTT
TRBJ1-2 TRBV2 . . CASSEASPVTISSYGYTF TGTGCCAGCAGTGAAGCTTCTCCCGTGACTATCTCTAGCTATGGCTACACCTTC